The 7 T cell receptor beta chains given below trace back to one sample, sequenced in a study of control samples from healthy donors and cancer patients. Sequencing used immunoSEQ multiplex PCR; TCRdb keeps in-frame clones, though not all of them. The sample contains around 230,000 clones, around 94% of which appear only once. Input material: blood. All receptors come from a man aged 45-65 years in good health.

This chain uses TRBV5-1 with TRBJ2-3, with D unresolved. In germline, CDR1 is SGHRS, CDR2 YFSETQ. V lost 0 bases and J 3 bases, leaving 5 bases between the germline ends. The CDR3 sequence is 13 residues long. CDR3 nucleotide sequence: TGCGCCAGCAGCTTGGAAAAGACAGATACGCAGTATTTT. Protein product: CASSLEKTDTQYF.

The chain links TRBV7-2 to TRBJ1-1; D is undetermined. This CDR3 spans 15 amino acids. V lost 0 bases, J lost 2 bases, and 10 bases lay in between. Germline assignment: CDR1 SGHTA and CDR2 FQGNSA. In DNA, the CDR3 is TGTGCCAGCAGCTTAGCGAGGGCAGCCAACACTGAAGCTTTCTTT. Translating it yields CASSLARAANTEAFF.

This clone appeared once. V is TRBV5-4 and J is TRBJ1-3; no reliable D call. The germline V gene encodes CDR1 SGHNT and CDR2 YYREEE (reference sequence). Trimming took off 5 bases at V and 0 bases at J, with 9 bases between the two ends. CDR3 size: 14 residues. The CDR3 sequence: CASRKSDSGNTIYF. The CDR3, as DNA: TGTGCCAGCAGGAAAAGTGACTCTGGAAACACCATATATTTT.

The J gene is TRBJ1-5, the V gene TRBV10-3; the D gene is possibly TRBD1 (5 bases). The germline CDR1 and CDR2 sequences are ENHRY and SYGVKD. This CDR3 spans 12 amino acids. Between the trimmed V and J ends, which lost 6 bases and 5 bases, there was a span of 8 bases. CDR3 nucleotides: TGTGCCATCAGGGGGGTGGATCAGCCCCAGCATTTT. This gives the protein CAIRGVDQPQHF.

This clone occurred once. The chain recombines TRBV16 with TRBJ2-1, with D perhaps being TRBD1 or TRBD2 (6 bases each). This CDR3 has 14 amino acids. With 0 bases removed from V and 10 bases from J, the gap between germline ends came to 13 bases. CDR1 and CDR2 (germline): KGHSY, FQNENV. CDR3 amino acids: CASSQSWGAREQFF. CDR3 nucleotide sequence: TGTGCCAGCAGCCAATCGTGGGGGGCGAGGGAGCAGTTCTTC. The complete variable domain, with remaining parts taken from reference TRBV16 and TRBJ2-1, reads GEEVAQTPKHLVRGEGQKAKLYCAPIKGHSYVFWYQQVLKNEFKFLISFQNENVFDETGMPKERFSAKCLPNSPCSLEIQATKLEDSAVYFCASSQSWGAREQFFGPGTRLTVL.

The rearrangement joins TRBV5-1 to TRBJ1-6; no definite D call. CDR1 is SGHRS, CDR2 YFSETQ, per germline. This CDR3 has 15 residues. V was shortened by 0 bases and J by 5 bases, with 9 bases between the two germline ends. CDR3 bases: TGCGCCAGCAGCTTGGCGGCAAGGGATAATTCACCCCTCCACTTT. Translation gives CASSLAARDNSPLHF.

The chain uses TRBV3-1 (or the pseudogene TRBV3-2) and TRBJ1-3; D is ambiguous. This CDR3 has 14 residues. Deletions cut 5 bases from V and 0 bases from J, with 8 bases between. Germline CDR1 reads LGHDT; CDR2 reads YNNKEL (reference sequence). The CDR3 bases are TGTGCCAGCAGCGTCGTTTCCTCTGGAAACACCATATATTTT. This sequence encodes CASSVVSSGNTIYF.